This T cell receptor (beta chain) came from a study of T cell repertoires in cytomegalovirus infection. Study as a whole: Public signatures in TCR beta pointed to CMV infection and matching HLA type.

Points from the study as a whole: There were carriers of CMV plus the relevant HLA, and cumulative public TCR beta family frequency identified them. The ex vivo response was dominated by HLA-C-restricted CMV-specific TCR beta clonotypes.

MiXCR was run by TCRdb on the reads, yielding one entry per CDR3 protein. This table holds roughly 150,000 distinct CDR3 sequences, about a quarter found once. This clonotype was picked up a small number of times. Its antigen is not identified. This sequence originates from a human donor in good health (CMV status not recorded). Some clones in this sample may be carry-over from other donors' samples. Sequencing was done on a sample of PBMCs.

DNA of the CDR3: TGCAGTGCTAGAGATGGGGCAGTTAAGCCCTACGAGCAGTACTTC. It specifies CSARDGAVKPYEQYF. The chain links TRBV20-1 to TRBJ2-7, with D perhaps matching TRBD1 (5 bases). This CDR3 contains 15 residues. The V gene's germline CDR1 is DFQATT and CDR2 SNEGSKA (reference sequence). Deletions cut 0 bases from V and 2 bases from J, with 14 bases between.